This T cell receptor beta chain was sequenced for a study of blood T cell dynamics during melanoma immunotherapy. Study-level information: Standard first-line treatment here was pembrolizumab or nivolumab plus ipilimumab in metastatic melanoma.

Repertoires were generated with immunoSEQ multiplex PCR, while TCRdb's copy carries only in-frame clones and drops some. Among some 9,800 clones listed, around nine tenths were seen once. As for time point: week 3, after first cycle of checkpoint inhibitor. The starting material was blood, obtained from a patient treated with checkpoint blockade. The sequence came from a human donor with melanoma.

This CDR3 reads CASSLGGLNNEQFF. The CDR3 DNA reads TGTGCCAGCAGTTTAGGCGGTCTTAACAATGAGCAGTTCTTC. J is TRBJ2-1 and V is TRBV28; D is undetermined. Trimming took 2 bases from V and 5 from J, leaving 10 bases between them. Germline V lookup: CDR1 MDHEN, CDR2 SYDVKM. The CDR3 is 14 residues long.